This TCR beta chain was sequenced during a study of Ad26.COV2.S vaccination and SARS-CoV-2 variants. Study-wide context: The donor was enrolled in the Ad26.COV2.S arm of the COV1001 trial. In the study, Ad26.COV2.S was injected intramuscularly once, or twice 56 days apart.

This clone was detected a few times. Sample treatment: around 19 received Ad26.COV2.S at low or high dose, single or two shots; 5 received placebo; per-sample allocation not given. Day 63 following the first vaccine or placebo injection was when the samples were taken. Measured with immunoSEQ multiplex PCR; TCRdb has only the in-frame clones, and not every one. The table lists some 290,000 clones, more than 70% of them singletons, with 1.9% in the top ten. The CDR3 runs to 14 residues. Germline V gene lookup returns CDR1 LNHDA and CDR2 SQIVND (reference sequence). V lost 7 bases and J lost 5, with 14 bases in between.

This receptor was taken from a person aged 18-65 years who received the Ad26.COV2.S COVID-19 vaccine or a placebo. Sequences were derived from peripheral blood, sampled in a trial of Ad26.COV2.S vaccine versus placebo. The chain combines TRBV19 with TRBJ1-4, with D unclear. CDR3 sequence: CASTSLSLNEKLFF. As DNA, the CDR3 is TGTGCCAGTACCTCCTTAAGCCTGAATGAAAAACTGTTTTTT.